Below are 29 T cell receptor beta chains sequenced from a single sample in a study of cytomegalovirus exposure and HLA in healthy donors (TCRdb year 2017). The library was produced with the immunoSEQ multiplex PCR assay. The multiplex PCR relied on a mix of 60 forward primers for TCR Vbeta segments and 13 reverse primers for TCR Jbeta segments. Here the immuneACCESS table is served through TCRdb, limited to in-frame sequences with V and J called. Missing clones are a known gap in these copies; in checked studies unresolved V genes cover under half, and the rest lacks a known reason. The sample table records fewer than 250,000 clones; 70% to 80% of these occur just once. The leading ten clones occupy 0.35% to 0.5% of the sample. Sample: PBMCs. The receptors were gathered from a male donor in good health and CMV-seropositive.

There are a few counts of this clone. The J gene is TRBJ2-7, the V gene TRBV7-2, with 13 nucleotides matching TRBD2. Germline-derived CDR1 and CDR2 are SGHTA and FQGNSA. This CDR3 comprises 15 residues. The V segment lost 5 bases and the J segment 2 bases; nucleotides outside the gene matches: 3. CDR3 in amino acids: CASSRGLAGTYEQYF. The CDR3 bases are TGTGCCAGCAGCCGGGGACTAGCGGGGACCTACGAGCAGTACTTC.

The V gene is TRBV2, the J gene TRBJ1-5, with 7 bases matching TRBD1. The CDR3 totals 13 residues. Trimming at V came to 6 bases and at J to 4 bases, leaving 3 bases not matched to a gene. CDR1 is SNHLY, CDR2 FYNNEI, per germline. CDR3: CASRYRGNQPQHF. The CDR3 DNA reads TGTGCCAGCAGGTACAGGGGAAATCAGCCCCAGCATTTT.

The rearrangement links TRBV15 to TRBJ1-3; perhaps TRBD1 as D (6 bases). Germline CDR1 LNHNV, CDR2 YYDKDF (reference sequence). V dropped 1 base and J dropped 2 bases, with 12 bases sitting between them. CDR3 length: 16 amino acids. CDR3 protein: CATSRGGGATGNTIYF. CDR3 coding DNA: TGTGCCACCAGCAGAGGTGGGGGGGCTACTGGAAACACCATATATTTT.

This clone showed up just a few times. The chain recombines TRBV18 with TRBJ2-7; TRBD1 agrees at 12 bases. The germline CDR1 and CDR2 sequences are KGHSH and LQKENI. The CDR3 is made up of 14 amino acids. Germline trimming cut 2 bases from V and 5 bases from J; bases unmatched to any gene: 1. The CDR3 nucleotides are TGTGCCAGCTCACCAGGGACAGGGGGCCACGAGCAGTACTTC. It is translated as CASSPGTGGHEQYF.

The chain couples TRBV6-4 to TRBJ1-1; D gene unclear. CDR1 is MRHNA and CDR2 is SNTAGT in the germline V gene. The CDR3 has 14 residues. Trimming removed 6 bases at V and 3 bases at J, with 14 bases between. In DNA form, the CDR3 reads TGTGCCAGCAGCCGTCGGTTTGGTGACACTGAAGCTTTCTTT. It translates to CASSRRFGDTEAFF.

As regards this clone: Germline is not matched at one junction end, which may reflect a read error. The V call is TRBV6-4, the J call TRBJ1-2; 7 nucleotides align to TRBD1. The CDR3 runs 15 residues. Per germline, CDR1 MRHNA and CDR2 SNTAGT. CDR3 sequence reads: CASSPGLQGHYVYTF. CDR3 DNA: TGTGCCAGCAGTCCAGGGCTACAGGGGCACTATGTCTACACCTTC.

The chain carries TRBV27 and TRBJ2-7; TRBD1 matches 8 bases. Trimming at V came to 5 bases and at J to 2 bases, leaving 5 bases not matched to a gene. This CDR3 spans 14 amino acids. CDR1 MNHEY and CDR2 SMNVEV come from the germline V gene (reference sequence). The CDR3 region has the DNA TGTGCCAGCAGTGGGGACAGGATTCCCTACGAGCAGTACTTC. As protein: CASSGDRIPYEQYF.

The V and J genes are TRBV12-2 and TRBJ2-7; the DNA was not compared with TRBD2, the D call given in the table. TRBV12-2 is a recognized pseudogene. This CDR3 spans 16 amino acids. The DNA for the CDR3 is TGTGCAAGTCGCTTACCCCCACGGACTGTGACCTACGAGCAGTACTTC. Translated: CASRLPPRTVTYEQYF.

The V gene is TRBV4-1, the J gene TRBJ2-1, with D possibly matching TRBD2 (5 bases). Per the germline V gene, CDR1 is MGHRA and CDR2 is YSYEKL. The V end was cut by 0 bases, the J end by 11 bases, with 8 bases between. The CDR3 has 12 residues. The CDR3 DNA is TGCGCCAGCAGCCAAGAGGGGAGTAAGCAGTTCTTC. Its translation: CASSQEGSKQFF.

CDR3 amino acids: CASSITSGVYYEQYF. CDR3 in DNA: TGTGCCAGCAGTATAACTAGCGGGGTGTACTACGAGCAGTACTTC. The genes are TRBV27 and TRBJ2-7; 10 bases align to TRBD2. CDR1 is MNHEY, CDR2 SMNVEV, per germline (reference sequence). J was trimmed by 3 bases and V by 5 bases; bases with no gene match: 7. CDR3 length: 15 residues.

V is TRBV6-5 and J is TRBJ1-1; weak D call: TRBD1 (6 bases). V shed 0 bases and J shed 0 bases, with 8 bases lying between them. In germline, CDR1 is MNHEY, CDR2 SVGAGI. The CDR3 is 15 amino acids. CDR3 coding DNA: TGTGCCAGCAGTTACTCGACAGGAGTGAACACTGAAGCTTTCTTT. Encoded protein: CASSYSTGVNTEAFF.

This clone was detected once. The chain combines TRBV6-6 with TRBJ1-2, with D uncertain. CDR1 is MNHNY, CDR2 SVGAGI, per germline (reference sequence). This CDR3 is 14 amino acids long. Deletions cut 1 base from V and 3 bases from J, with 9 bases between. The CDR3: CASSYYREHYGYTF. For the CDR3, the DNA is TGTGCCAGCAGTTACTATAGGGAGCACTATGGCTACACCTTC.

A single count supports this clone. The rearrangement links TRBV4-1 to TRBJ1-2; 8 nucleotides match TRBD1. The V and J ends lost 0 bases and 10 bases, in that order; junction bases with no gene match: 7. This CDR3 contains 14 residues. Germline assignment: CDR1 MGHRA and CDR2 YSYEKL. In DNA form, the CDR3 reads TGCGCCAGCAGCCAAGAAACGCCGACAGGGGTCTACACCTTC. Residues: CASSQETPTGVYTF.

The J gene is TRBJ2-5, the V gene TRBV7-2, with 7 bases lining up with TRBD1. The J call may be wrong; the DNA end is better matched by TRBJ2-7. The CDR3 has 14 residues. Germline CDR1 and CDR2: SGHTA and FQGNSA. The CDR3 loop reads CASTFSPGGNEQYF. The CDR3 nucleotides read TGTGCCAGCACCTTTTCCCCAGGGGGTAACGAGCAGTACTTC.

The rearrangement links TRBV14 to TRBJ1-2; no clear D. Trimming took off 1 base at V and 7 bases at J, with 10 bases between the two ends. Germline V gives CDR1 SGHDN, CDR2 FVKESK. This CDR3 has 13 residues. For the CDR3, the DNA is TGTGCCAGCAGCCAAGTTGAGGGTGGTGGCTACACCTTC. Amino acids: CASSQVEGGGYTF.

This chain uses TRBV29-1 with TRBJ1-4, with D hard to call. V lost 6 bases and J 14 bases, leaving 28 bases between the germline ends. This CDR3 region has 15 residues. Germline V gene data show CDR1 as SQVTM and CDR2 as ANQGSEA. Here the CDR3 reads CSVRLQQSPIQGLFF. CDR3 coding DNA: TGCAGCGTCAGACTACAACAGAGCCCCATACAAGGGCTGTTTTTT.

Points on this clone: The germline gene is not matched at one end of the junction; a read error may be the cause. The chain carries TRBV28 and TRBJ1-5, with 9 nucleotides matching TRBD1. Germline V gene sequence: CDR1 MDHEN, CDR2 SYDVKM. This CDR3 has 14 residues. DNA for the CDR3: TGTGCCAGCAGCCTCGACAGGGGGAATCGGCCCCAGCATTTT. Protein: CASSLDRGNRPQHF.

This chain joins TRBV6-5 and TRBJ1-2, with 8 bases matching TRBD1. The CDR3 consists of 16 residues. CDR1 is MNHEY, CDR2 SVGAGI, per germline. After removal of 2 bases from V and 5 bases from J, the junction contained 10 bases not matched to a gene. The CDR3 DNA reads as TGTGCCAGCAGTTACGTGGGGACAGGCCTTAGGTATGGCTACACCTTC. Amino acid sequence: CASSYVGTGLRYGYTF.

The chain recombines TRBV27 with TRBJ2-7; TRBD2 matches at 8 bases. V gave up 7 bases and J gave up 0 bases; unmatched junction bases: 5. Germline V CDR1 and CDR2: MNHEY, SMNVEV (reference sequence). This CDR3 is 14 amino acids long. CDR3 sequence reads: CASILGGGSYEQYF. CDR3 coding DNA: TGTGCCAGCATCCTCGGGGGGGGCTCCTACGAGCAGTACTTC.

This rearrangement joins TRBV9 to TRBJ2-1; 9 bases align to TRBD2. V lost 2 bases, J lost 10 bases, and 10 bases stayed unmatched. The germline V gene encodes CDR1 SGDLS and CDR2 YYNGEE. The CDR3 has 15 amino acids. The CDR3 bases are TGTGCCAGCAGCGTGGTCGGCGGGAGGGCCAACGAGCAGTTCTTC. It specifies CASSVVGGRANEQFF.

Regarding this clone: A read error may account for a junction end that differs from germline. J is TRBJ2-4 and V is TRBV18; 9 bases are shared with TRBD1. The CDR3 is 15 amino acids. CDR1 is KGHSH and CDR2 is LQKENI in the germline V gene. The CDR3 sequence: CASSPVGTGKNILYF. CDR3 DNA sequence: TGTGCCAGCTCACCCGTTGGGACAGGGAAAAACATTCTGTACTTC.

This clone came up a few times. The J gene is TRBJ1-4, the V gene TRBV25-1, with a tentative D call TRBD1 (5 bases). CDR3 length: 15 amino acids. Germline CDR1 reads MGHDK; CDR2 reads SYGVNS. V was cut by 4 bases and J by 5 bases, with 14 bases left in between. The CDR3 protein is CASSVTGLGNEKLFF. Here the CDR3 DNA reads TGTGCCAGCAGTGTAACGGGACTGGGGAATGAAAAACTGTTTTTT.

This clone occurred a few times. The V and J genes are TRBV7-3 and TRBJ2-2; TRBD1 matches at 7 bases. CDR3 length: 15 residues. Germline CDR1 reads SGHTA; CDR2 reads FQGTGA. Germline trimming cut 5 bases from V and 4 bases from J; bases unmatched to any gene: 7. The CDR3 protein is CASSHRQGSTGELFF. The CDR3, as DNA: TGTGCCAGCAGCCATCGACAGGGTAGCACCGGGGAGCTGTTTTTT.

V and J are TRBV15 and TRBJ1-4, with a weak D call TRBD1 (5 bases). The germline CDR1 and CDR2 sequences are LNHNV and YYDKDF (reference sequence). The CDR3 has 17 amino acids. V was trimmed by 0 bases and J by 0 bases, leaving 11 bases between them. This CDR3 reads CATSREKGAATNEKLFF. The CDR3 DNA follows: TGTGCCACCAGCAGAGAAAAAGGGGCAGCAACTAATGAAAAACTGTTTTTT.

Only one count was recorded for this clone. The V call is TRBV23-1, the J call TRBJ1-1, with 9 bases that match TRBD1. TRBV23-1 is an ORF, with its function uncertain. The CDR3 has 17 residues. V lost 0 bases and J lost 5; bases outside the gene matches: 10. Written as DNA, the CDR3 is TGCGCCAGCAGTCAATCCCGGGTGGGACAGGGAAGAACTGAAGCTTTCTTT. Its protein is CASSQSRVGQGRTEAFF.

The rearrangement links TRBV27 to TRBJ2-7; 9 bases agree with TRBD1. V was pared by 5 bases and J by 0 bases, with 5 bases of the junction left unmatched. This CDR3 has 15 residues. Germline assignment: CDR1 MNHEY and CDR2 SMNVEV (reference sequence). The DNA of the CDR3 is TGTGCCAGCAGTCTCGGACAGGGGTTCTCCTACGAGCAGTACGTC. Its protein product is CASSLGQGFSYEQYV.

The chain couples TRBV6-1 to TRBJ2-7; TRBD1 matches at 7 bases. Germline V CDR1 and CDR2: MNHNS, SASEGT. This CDR3 has 12 residues. The V gene end was trimmed by 7 bases and the J gene end by 4 bases; junction bases not matched to a gene: 4. CDR3 nucleotides: TGTGCCAGCACGGCGACAGGGTACGAGCAGTACTTC. This translates into CASTATGYEQYF.

The J gene is TRBJ2-1, the V gene TRBV20-1, with D unclear. Germline V gene data show CDR1 as DFQATT and CDR2 as SNEGSKA (reference sequence). The CDR3 loop spans 11 amino acids. The V end was cut by 5 bases, the J end by 3 bases, with 5 bases between. This chain's CDR3 is CSAPDYNEQFF. DNA for the CDR3: TGCAGTGCTCCAGACTACAATGAGCAGTTCTTC.

This clone was detected once. This chain joins TRBV5-1 and TRBJ1-4, with D unresolved. This CDR3 is built from 13 residues. The ends were cut back, 0 bases at V and 5 bases at J, with 5 bases in the middle. Germline V lookup: CDR1 SGHRS, CDR2 YFSETQ. In DNA form, the CDR3 reads TGCGCCAGCAGCTTGGACAGAAATGAAAAACTGTTTTTT. It codes for CASSLDRNEKLFF.